This T cell receptor (beta chain) was recorded in a study of CD8 T cells in ankylosing spondylitis. Points from the study as a whole: It appeared that ankylosing spondylitis blood was characterized by a TCR beta motif of several highly homologous variants.

TCRdb used MiXCR to reprocess the 5' RACE reads, holding one entry per CDR3 protein. The sample yields hundreds of thousands of distinct CDR3 sequences, 10% to 15% seen once. This clonotype appeared a few times. Antigen specificity is unknown. Per germline, CDR1 ENHRY and CDR2 SYGVKD. The CDR3 extends over 13 amino acids. Trimming took off 2 bases at V and 1 base at J, with 6 bases between the two ends. Sequencing was performed on blood, either unsorted or a sorted T cell fraction (not recorded which). The rearrangement joins TRBV10-3 to TRBJ2-7; D is unresolved. This clonotype originated in a male donor with ankylosing spondylitis. Written as DNA, the CDR3 is TGTGCCATCAGTGAGGGACCTTCCTACGAGCAGTACTTC. It encodes CAISEGPSYEQYF.